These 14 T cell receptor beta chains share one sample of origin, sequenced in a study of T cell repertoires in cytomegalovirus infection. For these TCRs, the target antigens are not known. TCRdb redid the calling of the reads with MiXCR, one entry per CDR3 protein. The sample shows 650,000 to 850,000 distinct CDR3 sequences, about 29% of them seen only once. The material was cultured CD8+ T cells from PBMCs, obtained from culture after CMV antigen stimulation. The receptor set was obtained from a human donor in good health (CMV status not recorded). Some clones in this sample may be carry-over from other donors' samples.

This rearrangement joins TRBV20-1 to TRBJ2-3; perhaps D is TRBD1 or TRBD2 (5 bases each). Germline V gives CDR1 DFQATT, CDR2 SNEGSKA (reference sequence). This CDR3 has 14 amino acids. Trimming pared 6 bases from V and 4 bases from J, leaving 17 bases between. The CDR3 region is CSAPGTLGPDTQYF. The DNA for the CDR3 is TGCAGTGCCCCCGGGACCCTAGGGCCAGATACGCAGTATTTT.

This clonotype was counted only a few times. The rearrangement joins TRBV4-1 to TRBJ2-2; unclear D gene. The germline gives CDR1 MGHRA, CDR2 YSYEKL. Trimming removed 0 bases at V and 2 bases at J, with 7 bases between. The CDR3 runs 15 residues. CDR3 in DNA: TGCGCCAGCAGCCAAGAGCGTCTTAACACCGGGGAGCTGTTTTTT. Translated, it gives CASSQERLNTGELFF.

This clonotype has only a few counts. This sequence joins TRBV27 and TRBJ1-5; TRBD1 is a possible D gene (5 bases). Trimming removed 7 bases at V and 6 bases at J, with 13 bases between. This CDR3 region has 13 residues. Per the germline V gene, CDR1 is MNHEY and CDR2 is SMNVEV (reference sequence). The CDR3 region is CASKKQGGQPQHF. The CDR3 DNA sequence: TGTGCCAGCAAAAAGCAGGGTGGTCAGCCCCAGCATTTT.

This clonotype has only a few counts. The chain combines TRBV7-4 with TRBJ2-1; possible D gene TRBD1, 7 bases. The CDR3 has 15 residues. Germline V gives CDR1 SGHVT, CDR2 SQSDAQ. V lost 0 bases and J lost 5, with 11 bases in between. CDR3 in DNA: TGTGCCAGCAGCTTAGCGGGGGGACAGAACAATGAGCAGTTCTTC. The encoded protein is CASSLAGGQNNEQFF.

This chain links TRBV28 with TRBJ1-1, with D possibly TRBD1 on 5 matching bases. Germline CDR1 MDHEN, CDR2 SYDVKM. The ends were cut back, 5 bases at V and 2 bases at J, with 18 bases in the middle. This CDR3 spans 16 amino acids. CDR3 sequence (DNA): TGTGCCAGCAGTCCCCGGGGGGAGTATTTCAACACTGAAGCTTTCTTT. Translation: CASSPRGEYFNTEAFF.

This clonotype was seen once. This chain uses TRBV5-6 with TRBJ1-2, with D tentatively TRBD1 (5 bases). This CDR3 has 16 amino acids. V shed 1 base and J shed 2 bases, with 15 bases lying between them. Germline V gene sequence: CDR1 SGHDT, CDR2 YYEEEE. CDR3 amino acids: CASSLSLRGTNYGYTF. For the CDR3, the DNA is TGTGCCAGCAGCTTGAGCCTACGGGGGACCAACTATGGCTACACCTTC. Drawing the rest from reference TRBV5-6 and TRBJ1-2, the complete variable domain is DAGVTQSPTHLIKTRGQQVTLRCSPKSGHDTVSWYQQALGQGPQFIFQYYEEEERQRGNFPDRFSGHQFPNYSSELNVNALLLGDSALYLCASSLSLRGTNYGYTFGSGTRLTVV.

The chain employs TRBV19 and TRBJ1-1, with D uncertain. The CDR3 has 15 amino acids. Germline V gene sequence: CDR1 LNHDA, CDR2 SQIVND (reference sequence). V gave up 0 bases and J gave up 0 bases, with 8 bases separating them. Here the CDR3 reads CASSIEEGLNTEAFF. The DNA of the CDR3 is TGTGCCAGTAGTATAGAGGAGGGTTTGAACACTGAAGCTTTCTTT.

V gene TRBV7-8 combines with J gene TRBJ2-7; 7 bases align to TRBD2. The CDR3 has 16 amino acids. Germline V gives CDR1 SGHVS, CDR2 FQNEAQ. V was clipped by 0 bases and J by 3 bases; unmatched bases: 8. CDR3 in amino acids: CASSLAVAGDFYEQYV. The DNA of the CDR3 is TGTGCCAGCAGCTTAGCGGTGGCGGGGGACTTCTACGAGCAGTACGTC.

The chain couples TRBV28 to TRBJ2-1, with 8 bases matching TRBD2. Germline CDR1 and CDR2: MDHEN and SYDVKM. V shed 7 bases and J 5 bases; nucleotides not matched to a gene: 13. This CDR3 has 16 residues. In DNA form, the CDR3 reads TGTGCCAGCATCCCCGGGAGCGGGGGTGCCGACAATGAGCAGTTCTTC. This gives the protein CASIPGSGGADNEQFF.

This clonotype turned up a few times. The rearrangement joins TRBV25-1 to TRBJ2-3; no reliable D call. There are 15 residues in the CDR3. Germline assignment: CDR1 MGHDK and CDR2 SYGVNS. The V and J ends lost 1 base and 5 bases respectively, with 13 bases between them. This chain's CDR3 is CASSEFAGVLDTQYF. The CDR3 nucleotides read TGTGCCAGCAGTGAATTTGCAGGTGTTCTAGATACGCAGTATTTT.

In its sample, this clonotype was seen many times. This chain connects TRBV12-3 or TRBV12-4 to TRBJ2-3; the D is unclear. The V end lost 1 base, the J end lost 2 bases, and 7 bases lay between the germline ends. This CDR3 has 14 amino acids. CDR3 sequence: CASSLESTTDTQYF. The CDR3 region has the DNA TGTGCCAGCAGTTTAGAGTCCACCACAGATACGCAGTATTTT.

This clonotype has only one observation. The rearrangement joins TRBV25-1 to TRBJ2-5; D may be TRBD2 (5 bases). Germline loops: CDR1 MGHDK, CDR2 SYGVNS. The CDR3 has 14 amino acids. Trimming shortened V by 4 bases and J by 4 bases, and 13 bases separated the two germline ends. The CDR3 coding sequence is TGTGCCAGCAGTGGAAGGGCCGGAGGAGAGACCCAGTACTTC. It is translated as CASSGRAGGETQYF.

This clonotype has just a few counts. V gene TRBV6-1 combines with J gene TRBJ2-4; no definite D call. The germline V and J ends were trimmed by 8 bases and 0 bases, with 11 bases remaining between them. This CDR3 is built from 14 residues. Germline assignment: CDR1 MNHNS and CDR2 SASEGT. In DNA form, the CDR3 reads TGTGCCAGCGGGGTCGTACTAGCCAAAAACATTCAGTACTTC. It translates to CASGVVLAKNIQYF.

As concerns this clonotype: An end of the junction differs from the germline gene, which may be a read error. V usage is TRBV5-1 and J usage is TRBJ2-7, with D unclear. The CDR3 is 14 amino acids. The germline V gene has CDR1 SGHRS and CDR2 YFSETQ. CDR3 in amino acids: CAGSDLYENYEQYF. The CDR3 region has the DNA TGCGCCGGCAGCGACTTATACGAGAACTACGAGCAGTACTTC.